This TCR beta chain comes out of a study of identical twins. Germline V CDR1 and CDR2: SEHNR, FQNEAQ (reference sequence). With 5 bases removed from V and 0 bases from J, the gap between germline ends came to 16 bases. CDR3 length: 17 amino acids. Study-wide points: Some out-of-frame alpha sequences were shared by twins, and these showed excess low generation probability. Less excess twin sharing appeared in beta out-of-frame sequences.

Of note for this clonotype: Its target is not known.

Through template switching, a universal primer site was introduced, and the cDNA contained unique molecular identifiers. Using its own MiXCR run on the 5' RACE reads, TCRdb lists one record per CDR3 protein. The table shows over 200,000 distinct CDR3 sequences, with about 6.7% occurring only once. The same sample was also studied in work on T cells expressing NK-cell markers. This second study says: HCMV seropositivity characterized most of the eight sequenced donors, and seronegativity one.

Sequencing was done on a sample of CD8+ T cells sorted from blood. The rearrangement joins TRBV7-9 to TRBJ1-4; D may be TRBD1 (5 bases). The TCR sequence derives from a woman between 18 and 29 years old in good health. The CDR3 spells CASSPVQGVATNEKLFF. The CDR3 DNA sequence: TGTGCCAGCAGCCCGGTTCAGGGAGTTGCAACTAATGAAAAACTGTTTTTT.